This T cell receptor beta chain appears in the sequencing data of a study of blood T cell repertoires in COVID-19. In the study overall: Donors in the United States, Italy and Spain gave samples during acute or convalescent COVID-19.

In the authors' methods: Estimation of nucleated cell counts relied on the amplification of reference gene primers. Repertoires were generated with immunoSEQ multiplex PCR, while TCRdb's copy carries only in-frame clones and drops some. V, J and clone size reflect that table, while D and trimming were determined from the DNA. The table lists about 26,000 clones, approximately 82% of them singletons, with 25% to 35% in the top ten. This clonotype was sampled from a human donor in a cohort sampled during active COVID-19. Sample: peripheral blood.

The CDR3 region has the DNA TGTGCCAGCAGCTTCGGGGGGCGACAAGAGACCCAGTACTTC. This translates into CASSFGGRQETQYF. The V and J genes are TRBV7-2 and TRBJ2-5; D might be TRBD2 (7 bases). Per the germline V gene, CDR1 is SGHTA and CDR2 is FQGNSA. CDR3 length equals 14 residues. Trimming cost V 3 bases and J 2 bases, with 10 bases left between them.